Each of the 4 T cell receptor beta chains below was sequenced from the same sample in a study of blood T cell repertoires in COVID-19. Data came from immunoSEQ multiplex PCR; TCRdb stores just in-frame clones and leaves some out. Counted here are under 250,000 clones, approximately 85% occurring once; the ten biggest clones make up approximately 9%. The sample consisted of PBMCs or T cells enriched from blood (not recorded which). These receptors were taken from a woman between 45 and 60 years old with acute COVID-19.

The chain has TRBV18 and TRBJ2-1; D possibly corresponds to TRBD2 (5 bases). Germline V gene sequence: CDR1 KGHSH, CDR2 LQKENI. The V end lost 1 base, the J end lost 5 bases, and 12 bases lay between the germline ends. The CDR3 loop spans 15 amino acids. CDR3 bases: TGTGCCAGCTCACCACGCCCTAGCCCGAACAATGAGCAGTTCTTC. It translates to CASSPRPSPNNEQFF. Full variable domain (outside the CDR3, taken from reference TRBV18 and TRBJ2-1): NAGVMQNPRHLVRRRGQEARLRCSPMKGHSHVYWYRQLPEEGLKFMVYLQKENIIDESGMPKERFSAEFPKEGPSILRIQQVVRGDSAAYFCASSPRPSPNNEQFFGPGTRLTVL.

V and J are TRBV7-2 and TRBJ2-1; D is possibly TRBD1 (6 bases). Germline values: CDR1 SGHTA, CDR2 FQGNSA. The CDR3 has 13 residues. Trimming removed 5 bases at V and 8 bases at J, with 13 bases between. In DNA, the CDR3 is TGTGCCAGCAGCAGTTTAGGGGGATATGAGCAGTTCTTC. Translated: CASSSLGGYEQFF. Variable domain in full (rest from reference TRBV7-2 and TRBJ2-1): GAGVSQSPSNKVTEKGKDVELRCDPISGHTALYWYRQSLGQGLEFLIYFQGNSAPDKSGLPSDRFSAERTGGSVSTLTIQRTQQEDSAVYLCASSSLGGYEQFFGPGTRLTVL.

The CDR3 sequence is CASSLEDRGYAGELFF. The CDR3 coding sequence is TGTGCCAGCAGCTTAGAGGACAGGGGTTATGCCGGGGAGCTGTTTTTT. V is TRBV7-2 and J is TRBJ2-2, with TRBD1 identical over 9 bases. After removal of 1 base from V and 6 bases from J, the junction contained 6 bases not matched to a gene. In germline, CDR1 is SGHTA, CDR2 FQGNSA. CDR3 length: 16 residues. Variable domain in full (rest from reference TRBV7-2 and TRBJ2-2): GAGVSQSPSNKVTEKGKDVELRCDPISGHTALYWYRQSLGQGLEFLIYFQGNSAPDKSGLPSDRFSAERTGGSVSTLTIQRTQQEDSAVYLCASSLEDRGYAGELFFGEGSRLTVL.

This chain uses TRBV29-1 with TRBJ1-1; 9 bases are a match to TRBD1. The CDR3 has 14 amino acids. The J segment lost 5 bases and the V segment lost 4 bases, leaving 8 bases of the junction unmatched. Germline CDR1 and CDR2: SQVTM and ANQGSEA. CDR3 sequence: CSVGGGTGMTEAFF. DNA for the CDR3: TGCAGCGTTGGGGGTGGGACAGGGATGACTGAAGCTTTCTTT.